This is a list of T cell receptor beta chains from one sample in a study of shared clonotypes between healthy human individuals. Profiling relied on immunoSEQ multiplex PCR, and the TCRdb table lists in-frame clones only, not all of them. The sample has fewer than 850,000 clones; roughly 96% are singletons. Sequencing used naive CD8+ T cells sorted from blood. These receptors originate from a man younger than 45 in good health. CDR3s leave out the opening cysteine and the closing phenylalanine or tryptophan.

V gene	J gene	CDR3 protein
TRBV29-1	TRBJ2-2	SVLDRGAGELF
TRBV14	TRBJ2-1	ASSPWGEGLIEQF
TRBV10-2	TRBJ2-1	ATQGSYNEQF
TRBV19	TRBJ2-2	ASRPTGMPTNTGELF
TRBV7-9	TRBJ1-1	ASKPPRGRDPTDGAF
TRBV5-1	TRBJ1-1	ASTTTGNTEAF
TRBV27	TRBJ2-2	ASSTLGQHANTGELF
TRBV7-6	TRBJ2-7	ASSLGTTTYEQY
TRBV5-6	TRBJ2-1	ASTPEGGLAEQF
TRBV27	TRBJ2-3	ASSLSTGTGTDTQY
TRBV7-8	TRBJ2-7	ASSLPRKTGTLSYEQY
TRBV5-1	TRBJ2-3	ASSLGAGATDTQY
TRBV27	TRBJ2-7	ASSLYRDYEQY
TRBV27	TRBJ1-6	ASSILGSPLH
TRBV7-9	TRBJ2-7	ASSDRRTGAKYEQY
TRBV6-5	TRBJ2-7	ASSLGQTYEQY
TRBV11-2	TRBJ2-1	ASSFPSYNEQF
TRBV5-4	TRBJ2-5	ASSFWGGLPETQY
TRBV7-8	TRBJ2-1	ASSSRRDYPNEQF
TRBV7-4	TRBJ2-7	ASSLRGGAGGPYEQY
TRBV7-2	TRBJ1-4	ASSFWGEANEKLF
TRBV4-1	TRBJ1-4	ASSQDPTKEKLF
TRBV2	TRBJ1-1	ASSEDGAENTEAF
TRBV21-1	TRBJ2-5	ASSKLGTSHWETQY
TRBV7-9	TRBJ2-5	ASSWEGDVQY
TRBV28	TRBJ2-1	ASSLHPNEQF
TRBV5-1	TRBJ2-3	ASSLTDRFGDTQY
TRBV7-9	TRBJ2-5	ASSPPLGETQY
TRBV12-5	TRBJ2-1	ASGSLETGGHNEQF
TRBV10-1	TRBJ2-7	ASTGSHFSYEQY
TRBV2	TRBJ2-7	AAAKPPSRATYEQY
TRBV18	TRBJ1-3	ASSRTENYSGNTIY
TRBV13	TRBJ2-7	ASSLGEDTGEQY
TRBV9	TRBJ2-1	ASSVAGGANEQF
TRBV7-8	TRBJ2-1	ASSTSGIPEEHSEQF
TRBV29-1	TRBJ2-7	SVSQNQLEQY
TRBV7-2	TRBJ2-1	ASSDKRVQF
TRBV4-3	TRBJ2-1	ASSQDGLAGGPSVGNEQF
TRBV29-1	TRBJ1-2	SVEDFLDRGLGYT